The next 10 T cell receptor beta chains were all read from a single sample in a study of blood T cell repertoires in COVID-19. Generated by immunoSEQ multiplex PCR, the TCRdb table keeps only in-frame clones and is missing some. The sample lists roughly 120,000 clones, around four fifths occurring once. Sequencing input: peripheral blood. Every receptor here comes from a man younger than 40 with acute or convalescent COVID-19.

The J gene is TRBJ1-2, the V gene TRBV5-6; tentatively, D is TRBD1 (5 bases). In germline, CDR1 is SGHDT, CDR2 YYEEEE. This CDR3 region has 13 residues. The V gene lost 3 bases and the J gene lost 7 bases, with 13 bases spanning the gap. The CDR3 nucleotides are TGTGCCAGCAGCTGGGGCCCAGGGCCTGGCTACACCTTC. This codes for CASSWGPGPGYTF.

The chain couples TRBV5-1 to TRBJ2-7, with 10 bases identical to TRBD2. V was clipped by 0 bases and J by 7 bases; unmatched bases: 4. Looked up from germline, CDR1 is SGHRS and CDR2 is YFSETQ. This CDR3 comprises 14 residues. The DNA of the CDR3 is TGCGCCAGCAGCTTGGTTTCTAGCGGGGGTGAGCAGTACTTC. It codes for CASSLVSSGGEQYF.

The rearrangement joins TRBV7-3 to TRBJ2-3; 7 bases agree with TRBD2. Germline V gene sequence: CDR1 SGHTA, CDR2 FQGTGA. This CDR3 region has 16 residues. Trimming cost V 5 bases and J 2 bases; bases outside gene matches: 10. The CDR3 DNA reads TGTGCCAGCAGCCTAGGTCCTAGCGGATTCACAGATACGCAGTATTTT. This encodes CASSLGPSGFTDTQYF.

The CDR3 reads CSVEEIAGGPNEQFF. The CDR3 DNA sequence: TGCAGCGTTGAAGAAATAGCGGGGGGGCCAAATGAGCAGTTCTTC. J is TRBJ2-1 and V is TRBV29-1, with 11 bases matching TRBD2. Germline lookup yields CDR1 SQVTM and CDR2 ANQGSEA. The CDR3 runs to 15 residues. The trim removed 0 bases at V and 7 bases at J, leaving 5 bases unmatched.

This clone turned up a few times. The rearrangement joins TRBV3-1 (or the pseudogene TRBV3-2) to TRBJ1-6, with D possibly TRBD1 on 5 matching bases. The V gene lost 0 bases and the J gene lost 4 bases, with 10 bases spanning the gap. CDR3 length: 16 residues. The germline V gene encodes CDR1 LGHDT and CDR2 YNNKEL (reference sequence). The CDR3 spells CASSQDRGSYNSPLHF. DNA for the CDR3: TGTGCCAGCAGCCAAGATCGGGGGAGTTATAATTCACCCCTCCACTTT.

The rearrangement joins TRBV9 to TRBJ2-1, with 9 bases matching TRBD2. The CDR3 runs 14 residues. Germline values: CDR1 SGDLS, CDR2 YYNGEE. The junction had 2 bases not matched to a gene; V was cut back by 4 bases and J by 3 bases. In DNA form, the CDR3 reads TGTGCCAGCAGCCCTAGCGGGATCTACAATGAGCAGTTCTTC. Its translation: CASSPSGIYNEQFF.

V usage is TRBV14 and J usage is TRBJ2-3, with TRBD2 matching over 11 bases. Germline V gene sequence: CDR1 SGHDN, CDR2 FVKESK. The CDR3 is 17 amino acids. The V and J ends lost 4 bases and 7 bases, in that order; junction bases with no gene match: 13. The CDR3 bases are TGTGCCAGCAGCCCTCGACTCGGGACTAGCGGACTCTATACGCAGTATTTT. It specifies CASSPRLGTSGLYTQYF.

The chain has TRBV7-9 and TRBJ2-3; possible D gene TRBD2, 5 bases. Trimming took 7 bases from V and 2 from J, leaving 16 bases between them. This CDR3 region has 15 residues. The V gene's germline CDR1 is SEHNR and CDR2 FQNEAQ (reference sequence). The CDR3 loop reads CASILNRGPTDTQYF. CDR3 DNA sequence: TGTGCCAGCATCCTCAATCGGGGTCCCACAGATACGCAGTATTTT.

The rearrangement uses TRBV27 and TRBJ2-1; TRBD2 agrees at 14 bases. Germline CDR1 is MNHEY and CDR2 is SMNVEV (reference sequence). CDR3 length: 19 amino acids. With V trimmed by 5 bases and J by 0 bases, 9 bases remained unmatched. The CDR3 sequence is CASSPRLAGGTSSYNEQFF. Here the CDR3 DNA reads TGTGCCAGCAGTCCCCGACTAGCGGGGGGGACCAGCTCCTACAATGAGCAGTTCTTC.

This clone was picked up one time. The CDR3 DNA reads as TGTGCCAGCAGCTTGATCGGGGGGACAGGGGAGACCCAGTACTTC. Translating it yields CASSLIGGTGETQYF. The chain joins TRBV5-5 to TRBJ2-5; TRBD1 matches at 9 bases. The CDR3 has 15 residues. From germline, CDR1 is SGHKS and CDR2 YYEKEE (reference sequence). Trimming at V came to 1 base and at J to 5 bases, leaving 6 bases not matched to a gene.